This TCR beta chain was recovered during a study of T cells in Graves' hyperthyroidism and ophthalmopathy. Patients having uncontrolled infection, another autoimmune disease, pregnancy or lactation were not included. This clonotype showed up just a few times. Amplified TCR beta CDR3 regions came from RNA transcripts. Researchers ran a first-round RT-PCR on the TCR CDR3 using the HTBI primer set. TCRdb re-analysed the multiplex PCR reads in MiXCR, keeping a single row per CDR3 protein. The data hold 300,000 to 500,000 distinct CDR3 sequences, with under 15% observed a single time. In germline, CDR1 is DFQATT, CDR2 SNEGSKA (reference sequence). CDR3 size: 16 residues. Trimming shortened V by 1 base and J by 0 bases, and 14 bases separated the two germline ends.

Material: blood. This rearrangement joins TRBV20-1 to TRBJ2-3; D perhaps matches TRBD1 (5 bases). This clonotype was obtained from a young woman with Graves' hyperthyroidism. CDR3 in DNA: TGCAGTGCTAGAGGCTCGACAGCCACCAGCACAGATACGCAGTATTTT. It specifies CSARGSTATSTDTQYF.